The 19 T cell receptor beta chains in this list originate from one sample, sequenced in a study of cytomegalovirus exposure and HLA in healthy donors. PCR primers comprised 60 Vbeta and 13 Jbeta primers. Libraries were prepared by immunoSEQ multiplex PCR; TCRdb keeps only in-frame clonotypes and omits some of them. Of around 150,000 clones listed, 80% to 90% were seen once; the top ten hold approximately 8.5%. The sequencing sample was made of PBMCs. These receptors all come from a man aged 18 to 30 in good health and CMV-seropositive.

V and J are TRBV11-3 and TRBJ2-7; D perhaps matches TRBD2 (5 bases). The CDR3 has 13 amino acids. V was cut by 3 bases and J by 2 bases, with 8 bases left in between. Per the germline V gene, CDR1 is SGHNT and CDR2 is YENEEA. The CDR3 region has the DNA TGTGCCAGCAGCTTTCCGGGGACCTACGAGCAGTACTTC. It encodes CASSFPGTYEQYF.

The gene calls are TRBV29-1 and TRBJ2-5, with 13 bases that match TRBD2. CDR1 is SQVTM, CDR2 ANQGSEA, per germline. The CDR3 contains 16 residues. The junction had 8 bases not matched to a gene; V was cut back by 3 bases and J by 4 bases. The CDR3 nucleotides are TGCAGCGTTGAGGGAAGGACTAGCGGGGGCGGAGAGACCCAGTACTTC. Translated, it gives CSVEGRTSGGGETQYF.

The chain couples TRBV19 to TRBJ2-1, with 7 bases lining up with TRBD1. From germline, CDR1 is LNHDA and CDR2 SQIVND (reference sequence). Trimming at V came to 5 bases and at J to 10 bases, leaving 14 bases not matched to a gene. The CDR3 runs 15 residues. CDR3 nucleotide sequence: TGTGCCAGTAGTGATCGGGACAGACCCGGTTTGGAGCAGTTCTTC. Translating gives CASSDRDRPGLEQFF.

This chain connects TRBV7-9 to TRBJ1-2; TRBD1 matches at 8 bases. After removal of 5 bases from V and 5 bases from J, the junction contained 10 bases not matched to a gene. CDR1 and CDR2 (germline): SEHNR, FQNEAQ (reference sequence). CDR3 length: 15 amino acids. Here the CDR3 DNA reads TGTGCCAGCAGCCGAGAGGACAGGGAGCGATATGGCTACACCTTC. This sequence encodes CASSREDRERYGYTF.

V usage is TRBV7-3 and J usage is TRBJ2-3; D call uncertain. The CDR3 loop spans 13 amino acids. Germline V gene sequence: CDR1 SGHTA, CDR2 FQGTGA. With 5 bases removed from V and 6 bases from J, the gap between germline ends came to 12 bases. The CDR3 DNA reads TGTGCCAGCAGCAGTTCAGTTTTGGATACGCAGTATTTT. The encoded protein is CASSSSVLDTQYF.

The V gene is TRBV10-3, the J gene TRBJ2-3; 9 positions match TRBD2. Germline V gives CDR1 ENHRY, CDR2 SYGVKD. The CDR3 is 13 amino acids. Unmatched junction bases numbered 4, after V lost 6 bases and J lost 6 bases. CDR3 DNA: TGTGCCATCAGGAATAGCGGGGGTGATACGCAGTATTTT. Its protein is CAIRNSGGDTQYF.

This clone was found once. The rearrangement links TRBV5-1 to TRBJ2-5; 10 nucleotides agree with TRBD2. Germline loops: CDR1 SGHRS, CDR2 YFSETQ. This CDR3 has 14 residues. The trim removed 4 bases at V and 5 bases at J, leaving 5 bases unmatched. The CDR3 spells CASSSGGAGETQYF. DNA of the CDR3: TGCGCCAGCAGCAGCGGGGGGGCCGGGGAGACCCAGTACTTC.

CDR3 amino acids: CASSWGQGVSEQYF. The CDR3 DNA follows: TGCGCCAGCAGCTGGGGACAGGGTGTGTCCGAGCAGTACTTC. This chain joins TRBV5-1 and TRBJ2-7, with 9 bases identical to TRBD1. Germline CDR1 is SGHRS and CDR2 is YFSETQ. The CDR3 is 14 amino acids. V lost 3 bases, J lost 6 bases, and 7 bases stayed unmatched.

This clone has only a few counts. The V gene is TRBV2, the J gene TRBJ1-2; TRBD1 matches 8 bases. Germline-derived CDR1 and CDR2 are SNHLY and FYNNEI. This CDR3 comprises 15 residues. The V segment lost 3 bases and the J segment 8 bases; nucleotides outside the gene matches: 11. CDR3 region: CASSEGQELPGGYTF. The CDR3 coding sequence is TGTGCCAGCAGTGAGGGACAGGAGCTCCCCGGGGGCTACACCTTC. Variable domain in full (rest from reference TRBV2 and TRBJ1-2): EPEVTQTPSHQVTQMGQEVILRCVPISNHLYFYWYRQILGQKVEFLVSFYNNEISEKSEIFDDQFSVERPDGSNFTLKIRSTKLEDSAMYFCASSEGQELPGGYTFGSGTRLTVV.

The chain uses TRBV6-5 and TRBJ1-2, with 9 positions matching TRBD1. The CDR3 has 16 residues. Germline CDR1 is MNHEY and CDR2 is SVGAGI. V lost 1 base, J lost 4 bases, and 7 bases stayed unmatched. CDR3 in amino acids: CASSYLGTGKSYGYTF. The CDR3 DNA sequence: TGTGCCAGCAGTTACTTGGGGACAGGGAAGTCCTATGGCTACACCTTC.

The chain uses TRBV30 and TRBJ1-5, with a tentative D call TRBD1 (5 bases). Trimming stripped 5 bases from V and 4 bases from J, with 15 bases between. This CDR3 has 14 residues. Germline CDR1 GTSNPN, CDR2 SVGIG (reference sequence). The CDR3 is CAWAWDGRNQPQHF. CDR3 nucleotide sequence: TGTGCCTGGGCATGGGACGGGAGGAATCAGCCCCAGCATTTT.

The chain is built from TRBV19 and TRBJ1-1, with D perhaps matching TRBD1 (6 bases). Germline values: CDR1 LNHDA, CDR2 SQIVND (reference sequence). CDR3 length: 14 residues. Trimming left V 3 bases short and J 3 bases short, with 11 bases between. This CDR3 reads CASSIPGTYTEAFF. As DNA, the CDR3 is TGTGCCAGTAGTATTCCCGGGACATACACTGAAGCTTTCTTT. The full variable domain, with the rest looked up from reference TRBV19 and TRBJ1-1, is DGGITQSPKYLFRKEGQNVTLSCEQNLNHDAMYWYRQDPGQGLRLIYYSQIVNDFQKGDIAEGYSVSREKKESFPLTVTSAQKNPTAFYLCASSIPGTYTEAFFGQGTRLTVV.

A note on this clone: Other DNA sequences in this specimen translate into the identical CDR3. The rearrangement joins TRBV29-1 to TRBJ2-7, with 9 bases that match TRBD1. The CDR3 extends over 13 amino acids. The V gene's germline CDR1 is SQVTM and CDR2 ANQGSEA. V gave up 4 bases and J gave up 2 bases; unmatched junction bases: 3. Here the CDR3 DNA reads TGCAGCGTTGTACAGGGGGCAACCTACGAGCAGTACTTC. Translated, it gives CSVVQGATYEQYF.

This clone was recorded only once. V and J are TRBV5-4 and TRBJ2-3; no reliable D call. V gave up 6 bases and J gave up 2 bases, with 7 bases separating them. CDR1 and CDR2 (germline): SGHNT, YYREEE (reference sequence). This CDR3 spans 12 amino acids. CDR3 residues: CASNTNTDTQYF. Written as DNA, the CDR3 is TGTGCCAGCAACACGAACACAGATACGCAGTATTTT.

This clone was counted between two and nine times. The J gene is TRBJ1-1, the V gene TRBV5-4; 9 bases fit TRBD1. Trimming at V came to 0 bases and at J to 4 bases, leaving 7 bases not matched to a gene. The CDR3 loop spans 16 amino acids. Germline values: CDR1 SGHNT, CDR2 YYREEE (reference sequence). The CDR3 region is CASSLAGSGQGTEAFF. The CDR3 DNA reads TGTGCCAGCAGCTTGGCAGGGTCGGGACAGGGCACTGAAGCTTTCTTT.

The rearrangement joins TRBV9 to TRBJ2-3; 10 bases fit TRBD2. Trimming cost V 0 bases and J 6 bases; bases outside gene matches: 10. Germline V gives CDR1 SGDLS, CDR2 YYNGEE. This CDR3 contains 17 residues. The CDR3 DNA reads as TGTGCCAGCAGCGTAGGTAGTCTAGCGGGGGCTCGGGATACGCAGTATTTT. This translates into CASSVGSLAGARDTQYF.

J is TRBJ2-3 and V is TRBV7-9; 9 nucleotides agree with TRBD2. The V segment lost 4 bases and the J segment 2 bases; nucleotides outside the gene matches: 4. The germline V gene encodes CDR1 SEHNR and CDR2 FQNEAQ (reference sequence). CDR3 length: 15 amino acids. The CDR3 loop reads CASSWSGGTTDTQYF. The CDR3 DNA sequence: TGTGCCAGCAGCTGGAGCGGGGGGACCACAGATACGCAGTATTTT.

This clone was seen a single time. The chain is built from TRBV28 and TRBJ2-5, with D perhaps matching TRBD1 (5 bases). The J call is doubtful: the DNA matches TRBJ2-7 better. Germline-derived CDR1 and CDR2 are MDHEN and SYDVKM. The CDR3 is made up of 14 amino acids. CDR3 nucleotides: TGTGCCAGCAGTTTTTCCAGGGTCCCCTACGAGCAGTACTTC. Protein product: CASSFSRVPYEQYF.

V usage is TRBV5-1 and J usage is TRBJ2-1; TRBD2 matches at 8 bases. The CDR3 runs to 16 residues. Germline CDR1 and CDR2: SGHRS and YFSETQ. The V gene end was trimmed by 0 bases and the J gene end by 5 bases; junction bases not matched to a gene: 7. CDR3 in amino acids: CASSLAGAGADNEQFF. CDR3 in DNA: TGCGCCAGCAGCTTGGCTGGAGCGGGGGCTGACAATGAGCAGTTCTTC.